This paragraph reports one TCR beta chain. Its antigen remains unidentified. This entry comes from a study of T cell responses to AZD1222 COVID-19 vaccine. General study results and limits: In all cases, repertoires were sampled only after the peak T cell response.

Sequencing was performed with immunoSEQ multiplex PCR; in TCRdb, only in-frame clones are kept and a portion is missing. The repertoire holds around 160,000 clones, with 85% to 95% as singletons. This specimen was peripheral blood, taken 28 days after the second AZD1222 dose. This clonotype originated in an adult who received the AZD1222 COVID-19 vaccine.

CDR3 sequence: CASSSGVSYGYTF. The CDR3 DNA sequence: TGTGCCAGCAGCTCGGGGGTATCCTATGGCTACACCTTC. This rearrangement joins TRBV7-8 to TRBJ1-2; tentative D call: TRBD1 (5 bases). The CDR3 has 13 amino acids. The germline gives CDR1 SGHVS, CDR2 FQNEAQ. V dropped 4 bases and J dropped 4 bases, with 10 bases sitting between them. Variable domain in full (rest from reference TRBV7-8 and TRBJ1-2): GAGVSQSPRYKVAKRGQDVALRCDPISGHVSLFWYQQALGQGPEFLTYFQNEAQLDKSGLPSDRFFAERPEGSVSTLKIQRTQQEDSAVYLCASSSGVSYGYTFGSGTRLTVV.